This is a list of T cell receptor beta chains from one sample in a study of cytomegalovirus exposure and HLA in healthy donors. The protocol was immunoSEQ multiplex PCR, while the TCRdb copy is restricted to in-frame clones and leaves out a portion. The sample consists of some 120,000 clones, 75% to 85% of them appearing once. Sequenced sample: PBMCs. Receptor source: a male donor in good health and CMV-seropositive. Both conserved end residues are part of each CDR3. A D gene is named only where the DNA matches it firmly. Only part of the rows carry a size: once, few, many, or a class if the clone is expanded.

abundance: once
v_gene: TRBV10-3
j_gene: TRBJ2-5
d_gene: TRBD2
CDR3nt: TGTGCCATCAGGAGGATTAGTGAAGCGGGGTCCCGACAAGAGACCCAGTACTTC
CDR3aa: CAIRRISEAGSRQETQYF

abundance: -
v_gene: TRBV19
j_gene: TRBJ2-5
d_gene: -
CDR3nt: TGTGCCAGTAGTAGACGGATAACAGGTAACGGAGAGACCCAGTACTTC
CDR3aa: CASSRRITGNGETQYF

abundance: -
v_gene: TRBV6-6
j_gene: TRBJ2-5
d_gene: TRBD2
CDR3nt: TGTGCCGGCAGAACAGCGGGAGGCGGGGAGACCCAGTACTTC
CDR3aa: CAGRTAGGGETQYF

abundance: once
v_gene: TRBV29-1
j_gene: TRBJ2-7
d_gene: TRBD2
CDR3nt: TGCAGCGTTGCGGGACTAGAACCTTCCGAGCAGTACTTC
CDR3aa: CSVAGLEPSEQYF

abundance: few
v_gene: TRBV7-9
j_gene: TRBJ2-7
d_gene: -
CDR3nt: TGTGCCGTTAGAAAGGGGAATCAGGACGAGCAGTACTTC
CDR3aa: CAVRKGNQDEQYF

abundance: -
v_gene: TRBV11-3
j_gene: TRBJ2-3
d_gene: -
CDR3nt: TGTGCCAGCAGCCGGACGGGGGTGTTAACAGATACGCAGTATTTT
CDR3aa: CASSRTGVLTDTQYF

abundance: -
v_gene: TRBV13
j_gene: TRBJ2-4
d_gene: -
CDR3nt: TGTGCCAGCAGCTCAGGGGGGGCGCAAAACAGTCAGTACTTC
CDR3aa: CASSSGGAQNSQYF

abundance: -
v_gene: TRBV5-5
j_gene: TRBJ2-1
d_gene: -
CDR3nt: TGTGCCAGCAGCCTACCCGGGGACAATGAGCAGTTCTTC
CDR3aa: CASSLPGDNEQFF

abundance: -
v_gene: TRBV18
j_gene: TRBJ2-1
d_gene: -
CDR3nt: TGTGCCAGCTCACCACCAGCGGAAGCCTCCTACAATGAGCAGTTCTTC
CDR3aa: CASSPPAEASYNEQFF

abundance: -
v_gene: TRBV11-1
j_gene: TRBJ2-5
d_gene: TRBD1
CDR3nt: TGTGCCAGCAGCCTAGACGGGACAGGTCTTTCCCCGTACTTC
CDR3aa: CASSLDGTGLSPYF

abundance: -
v_gene: TRBV23-1
j_gene: TRBJ2-1
d_gene: -
CDR3nt: TGCGCCAGCAGTCAAGAGATCGGGAACTACAATGAGCAGTTCTTC
CDR3aa: CASSQEIGNYNEQFF

abundance: -
v_gene: TRBV4-2
j_gene: TRBJ2-3
d_gene: -
CDR3nt: TGTGCCAGCAGCCAAGCCTGGGGGGGACAAACGCCGGATACGCAGTATTTT
CDR3aa: CASSQAWGGQTPDTQYF

abundance: -
v_gene: TRBV18
j_gene: TRBJ2-5
d_gene: -
CDR3nt: TGTGCCAGCTCACCAGGAGCCCAAGAGACCCAGTACTTC
CDR3aa: CASSPGAQETQYF

abundance: -
v_gene: TRBV19
j_gene: TRBJ2-3
d_gene: -
CDR3nt: TGTGCCAGCCGGACAGTCGTTAAAGGAGATACGCAGTATTTT
CDR3aa: CASRTVVKGDTQYF

abundance: -
v_gene: TRBV11-1
j_gene: TRBJ1-2
d_gene: TRBD1
CDR3nt: TGTGCCAGCAGCTCCCGGGACAGGAGATATGGCTACACCTTC
CDR3aa: CASSSRDRRYGYTF

abundance: -
v_gene: TRBV29-1
j_gene: TRBJ2-3
d_gene: TRBD2
CDR3nt: TGCAGCGAAACTCTAGCGGGAGGCACAGATACGCAGTATTTT
CDR3aa: CSETLAGGTDTQYF

abundance: once
v_gene: TRBV5-4
j_gene: TRBJ2-3
d_gene: TRBD2
CDR3nt: TGTGCCAGCAGCTTGGCCTCACCGGGACTAGATGGGTGGAGTACGCAGTATTTT
CDR3aa: CASSLASPGLDGWSTQYF

abundance: -
v_gene: TRBV11-2
j_gene: TRBJ2-7
d_gene: -
CDR3nt: TGTGCCAGCGCTTCAGGGGAGTACGAGCAGTACTTC
CDR3aa: CASASGEYEQYF

abundance: -
v_gene: TRBV9
j_gene: TRBJ2-7
d_gene: -
CDR3nt: TGTGCCAGCAGCGGATCTAGCGTTTACGAGCAGTACTTC
CDR3aa: CASSGSSVYEQYF

abundance: -
v_gene: TRBV29-1
j_gene: TRBJ1-5
d_gene: -
CDR3nt: TGCAGCGTCGCCGACAGGAGCAATCAGCCCCAGCATTTT
CDR3aa: CSVADRSNQPQHF

abundance: -
v_gene: TRBV5-1
j_gene: TRBJ2-3
d_gene: -
CDR3nt: TGCGCCAGCAGCTTGGCCGTAGCGGCCCAACGAGATACGCAGTATTTT
CDR3aa: CASSLAVAAQRDTQYF

abundance: -
v_gene: TRBV28
j_gene: TRBJ1-2
d_gene: TRBD1
CDR3nt: TGTGCCAGCAGTTTAGATCCCCGGCGAGACGAGGGGGCGCACTATGGCTACACCTTC
CDR3aa: CASSLDPRRDEGAHYGYTF

abundance: -
v_gene: TRBV28
j_gene: TRBJ1-2
d_gene: -
CDR3nt: TGTGCCAGCAGCCAGAACAGGGCAGGCTACACCTTC
CDR3aa: CASSQNRAGYTF

abundance: -
v_gene: TRBV27
j_gene: TRBJ1-4
d_gene: -
CDR3nt: TGTGCCAGCAGTCTAAACGTTGCAACTAATGAAAAACTGTTTTTT
CDR3aa: CASSLNVATNEKLFF

abundance: -
v_gene: TRBV9
j_gene: TRBJ2-1
d_gene: TRBD2
CDR3nt: TGTGCCAGCAGCGTAGGTCGGGCGGGAGGCGGCCACAATGAGCAGTTCTTC
CDR3aa: CASSVGRAGGGHNEQFF

abundance: -
v_gene: TRBV2
j_gene: TRBJ2-3
d_gene: TRBD2
CDR3nt: TGTGCCAGCACTCGGACTAGCGGAAACACAGATACGCAGTATTTT
CDR3aa: CASTRTSGNTDTQYF

abundance: -
v_gene: TRBV2
j_gene: TRBJ2-3
d_gene: TRBD2
CDR3nt: TGTGCCAGCAGTGAACGGCGGGGGGAAGGTACGCAGTATTTT
CDR3aa: CASSERRGEGTQYF

abundance: -
v_gene: TRBV18
j_gene: TRBJ1-4
d_gene: -
CDR3nt: TGTGCCAGCACCAATCCCGGGGGGAGGACGGAAAAACTGTTTTTT
CDR3aa: CASTNPGGRTEKLFF

abundance: -
v_gene: TRBV10-3
j_gene: TRBJ2-7
d_gene: -
CDR3nt: TGTGCCCCATGGGGGGAGGCCGATCCCTACGAGCAGTACTTC
CDR3aa: CAPWGEADPYEQYF